This T cell receptor (beta chain) is from a study of blood T cell repertoires in COVID-19. Profiled with immunoSEQ multiplex PCR; TCRdb holds only in-frame clones, not every one. The sample comprises 40,000 to 45,000 clones, more than 80% of which are singletons, and about 8.6% rests with the top ten. The sequenced sample consisted of peripheral blood. This sequence originates from a man aged 60 to 75 with active COVID-19.

CDR3: CASSLVAGTYNEQFF. CDR3 bases: TGTGCCAGCAGCTTGGTAGCGGGAACCTACAATGAGCAGTTCTTC. V is TRBV5-4 and J is TRBJ2-1; 8 nucleotides match TRBD2. CDR3 length equals 15 residues. Germline CDR1 and CDR2: SGHNT and YYREEE (reference sequence). With V trimmed by 0 bases and J by 2 bases, 1 base remained unmatched.